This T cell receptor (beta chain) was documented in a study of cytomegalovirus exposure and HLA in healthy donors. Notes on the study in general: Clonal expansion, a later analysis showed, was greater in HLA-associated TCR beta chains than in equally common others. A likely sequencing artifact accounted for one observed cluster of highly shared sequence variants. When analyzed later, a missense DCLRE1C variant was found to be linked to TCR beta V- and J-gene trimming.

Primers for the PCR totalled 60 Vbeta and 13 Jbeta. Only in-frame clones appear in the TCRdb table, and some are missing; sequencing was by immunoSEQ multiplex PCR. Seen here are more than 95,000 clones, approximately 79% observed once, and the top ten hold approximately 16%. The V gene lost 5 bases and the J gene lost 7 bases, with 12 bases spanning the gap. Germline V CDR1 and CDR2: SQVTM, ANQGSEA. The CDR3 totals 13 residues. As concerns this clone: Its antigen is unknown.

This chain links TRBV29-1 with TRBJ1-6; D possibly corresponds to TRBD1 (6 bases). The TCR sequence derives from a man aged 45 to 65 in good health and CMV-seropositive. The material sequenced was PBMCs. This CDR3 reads CSVMTGPNSPLHF. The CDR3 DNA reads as TGCAGCGTTATGACAGGACCCAATTCACCCCTCCACTTT.